This passage covers 8 T cell receptor beta chains from one sample sequenced in a study of cytomegalovirus exposure and HLA in healthy donors. Repertoires were generated with immunoSEQ multiplex PCR, while TCRdb's copy carries only in-frame clones and drops some. The sample has 100,000 to 150,000 clones, just under 95% seen once. Sequencing input: PBMCs. These receptors were obtained from a woman aged 18-29 years in good health and CMV-seronegative.

This clone was observed once. The V gene is TRBV6-5, the J gene TRBJ1-2; D unclear. Trimming took 2 bases from V and 7 from J, leaving 17 bases between them. The CDR3 length is 15 residues. Germline CDR1 reads MNHEY; CDR2 reads SVGAGI. CDR3 in amino acids: CASSYPGTSFAGYTF. Here the CDR3 DNA reads TGTGCCAGCAGTTACCCCGGTACGTCGTTTGCTGGCTACACCTTC.

The chain recombines TRBV6-6 with TRBJ2-1; 9 bases align to TRBD1. The CDR3 covers 15 residues. J gave up 7 bases and V 0 bases, and 4 bases lay outside the gene matches. Per germline, CDR1 MNHNY and CDR2 SVGAGI (reference sequence). The CDR3 is CASSYSGTGSNEQFF. The CDR3, as DNA: TGTGCCAGCAGTTACTCGGGGACAGGGAGTAATGAGCAGTTCTTC.

The chain carries TRBV4-2 and TRBJ2-7; the D gene is possibly TRBD2 (5 bases). V lost 0 bases, J lost 6 bases, and 12 bases lay in between. This CDR3 region has 14 residues. Germline V gives CDR1 LGHNA, CDR2 YNFKEQ. CDR3 DNA: TGTGCCAGCAGCCAAGATATTCTAGGAGGCGAGCAGTACTTC. Its translation is CASSQDILGGEQYF.

The genes are TRBV28 and TRBJ1-4; 10 positions agree with TRBD1. Germline V gene data show CDR1 as MDHEN and CDR2 as SYDVKM. CDR3 length: 16 amino acids. With 2 bases clipped from V and 1 base from J, the junction kept 1 base outside the gene matches. The CDR3 region is CASSLGTGETNEKLFF. CDR3 DNA sequence: TGTGCCAGCAGTTTAGGGACAGGGGAAACTAATGAAAAACTGTTTTTT.

The rearrangement links TRBV28 to TRBJ1-2; a possible D gene is TRBD1 (6 bases). CDR3 size: 13 residues. Looked up from germline, CDR1 is MDHEN and CDR2 is SYDVKM. The V gene lost 6 bases and the J gene lost 5 bases, with 13 bases spanning the gap. Written as DNA, the CDR3 is TGTGCCAGCAGACGGACAGTGTCGTATGGCTACACCTTC. As protein: CASRRTVSYGYTF.

The chain employs TRBV7-9 and TRBJ2-5; D is perhaps TRBD1 (5 bases). This CDR3 is built from 11 residues. From germline, CDR1 is SEHNR and CDR2 FQNEAQ (reference sequence). Between the trimmed V and J ends, which lost 5 bases and 5 bases, there was a span of 6 bases. The CDR3 coding sequence is TGTGCCAGCAGCGCAGGGGAGACCCAGTACTTC. It yields the protein CASSAGETQYF.

The V and J genes are TRBV7-9 and TRBJ1-2, with TRBD1 identical over 7 bases. The V gene end was trimmed by 5 bases and the J gene end by 2 bases; junction bases not matched to a gene: 11. CDR3 length equals 16 residues. CDR1 and CDR2 (germline): SEHNR, FQNEAQ (reference sequence). CDR3 protein: CASSVLGTAVNYGYTF. The CDR3 coding sequence is TGTGCCAGCAGCGTTCTCGGGACAGCAGTCAACTATGGCTACACCTTC.

The rearrangement joins TRBV7-9 to TRBJ2-1; 10 positions agree with TRBD2. The germline V gene has CDR1 SEHNR and CDR2 FQNEAQ (reference sequence). The CDR3 totals 19 residues. V shed 0 bases and J 4 bases; nucleotides not matched to a gene: 12. The CDR3 DNA follows: TGTGCCAGCAGCTTAGCAGAACTAGCGGGACTACCAGCATACAATGAGCAGTTCTTC. Its protein product is CASSLAELAGLPAYNEQFF.